This TCR beta chain was identified in a study of blood T cell repertoires in COVID-19. Some clones are missing from TCRdb's copy, which holds only in-frame ones; the method was immunoSEQ multiplex PCR. Of hundreds of thousands of clones in the sample, 86% were seen once. J gave up 2 bases and V 0 bases, and 6 bases lay outside the gene matches. Germline CDR1 reads MGHRA; CDR2 reads YSYEKL. This CDR3 contains 17 residues. The chain uses TRBV4-1 and TRBJ1-5; 8 nucleotides align to TRBD1. The sample taken for sequencing was peripheral blood. The TCR originated in a woman aged 25 to 45 with active or convalescent COVID-19. The CDR3 loop is CASSQERQGARNQPQHF. The DNA of the CDR3 is TGCGCCAGCAGCCAAGAGAGGCAGGGGGCGCGCAATCAGCCCCAGCATTTT.